The next 4 T cell receptor beta chains were all read from a single sample in a study of CD8 T cells in Susac syndrome. It was with random hexamers that roughly 0.5 to 1 ug RNA was reverse transcribed. TCRdb analysed the immunoSEQ multiplex PCR reads with MiXCR anew, one entry per CDR3 protein. The table lists roughly 140,000 distinct CDR3 sequences, about 95% of them singletons. Sequencing was done on a sample of CD4+ T cells from PBMCs. These receptors originate from a human donor with Susac syndrome.

V is TRBV7-3 and J is TRBJ2-2; maybe TRBD1 (6 bases). The CDR3 runs 16 residues. Germline V gene sequence: CDR1 SGHTA, CDR2 FQGTGA. V dropped 5 bases and J dropped 1 base, with 14 bases sitting between them. As DNA, the CDR3 is TGTGCCAGCAGCGTCCGGGACACCCGGAACACCGGGGAGCTGTTTTTT. The encoded protein is CASSVRDTRNTGELFF.

The rearrangement uses TRBV5-6 and TRBJ2-7, with TRBD1 matching 8 bases. V lost 1 base, J lost 5 bases, and 8 bases stayed unmatched. Germline CDR1 SGHDT, CDR2 YYEEEE. This CDR3 has 15 residues. CDR3 in DNA: TGTGCCAGCAGCTTGTCCGGGACAGGAAGAAACGAGCAGTACTTC. Translating gives CASSLSGTGRNEQYF.

The rearrangement links TRBV3-1 to TRBJ1-2; no firm D call. CDR3 length: 12 amino acids. Germline CDR1 LGHDT, CDR2 YNNKEL (reference sequence). V was cut by 8 bases and J by 9 bases, with 16 bases left in between. The CDR3 here is CASREGFDSYTF. CDR3 nucleotides: TGTGCCAGCCGAGAGGGATTTGACAGCTACACCTTC. The entire variable domain, with the rest obtained from reference TRBV3-1 and TRBJ1-2, is as follows: DTAVSQTPKYLVTQMGNDKSIKCEQNLGHDTMYWYKQDSKKFLKIMFSYNNKELIINETVPNRFSPKSPDKAHLNLHINSLELGDSAVYFCASREGFDSYTFGSGTRLTVV.

The V call is TRBV12-3 or TRBV12-4, the J call TRBJ2-7; TRBD1 aligns across 7 bases. The ends lost 3 bases at V and 2 bases at J; junction bases unmatched: 4. This CDR3 has 14 residues. CDR3 protein: CASSLTGTPYEQYF. The CDR3 region has the DNA TGTGCCAGCAGTTTGACAGGGACCCCCTACGAGCAGTACTTC.